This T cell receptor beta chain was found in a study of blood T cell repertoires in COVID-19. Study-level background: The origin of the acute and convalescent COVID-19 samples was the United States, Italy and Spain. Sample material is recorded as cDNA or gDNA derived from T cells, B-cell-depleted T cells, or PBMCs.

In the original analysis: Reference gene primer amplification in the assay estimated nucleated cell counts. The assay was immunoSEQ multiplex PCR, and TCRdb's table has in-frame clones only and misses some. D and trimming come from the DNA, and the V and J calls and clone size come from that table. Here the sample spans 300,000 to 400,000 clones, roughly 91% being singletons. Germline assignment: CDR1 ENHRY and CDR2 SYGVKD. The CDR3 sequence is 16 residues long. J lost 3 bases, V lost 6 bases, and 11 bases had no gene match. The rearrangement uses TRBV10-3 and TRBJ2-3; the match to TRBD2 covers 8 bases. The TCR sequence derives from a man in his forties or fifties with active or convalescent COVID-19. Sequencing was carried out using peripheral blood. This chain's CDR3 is CAISREGRGGTDTQYF. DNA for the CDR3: TGTGCCATCAGCCGAGAGGGTCGGGGGGGGACAGATACGCAGTATTTT.